This is a list of T cell receptor beta chains from one sample in a study of OX40 agonist ivuxolimab in advanced cancers. Some clones are missing from TCRdb's copy, which holds only in-frame ones; the method was immunoSEQ multiplex PCR. This sample carries under 95,000 clones, 75% to 90% of them seen once, and the ten largest clones take about 1.3%. Sequenced material: CD4+ or CD8+ T cells sorted from blood, taken in a trial of the OX40 agonist ivuxolimab. The receptor source for this set is an adult with an advanced solid tumor such as melanoma, head and neck, liver or kidney cancer. CDR3s include the opening cysteine and the closing phenylalanine or tryptophan. A D gene is named only where the DNA matches it firmly. The listing skips clone size in some rows; elsewhere it reads once, few, many or a size class.

size	J	V	D	DNA	CDR3
few	TRBJ1-1	TRBV19	-	TGTGCCAGTAGCCTCCCCACAAGAAACACTGAAGCTTTCTTT	CASSLPTRNTEAFF
-	TRBJ1-3	TRBV13	-	TGTGCCAGCAGCTTAGGCAGGGCTGGAAACACCATATATTTT	CASSLGRAGNTIYF
few	TRBJ2-7	TRBV5-1	-	TGCGCCAGCAGCGGGTTAGAGAGCTCCTACGAGCAGTACTTC	CASSGLESSYEQYF
-	TRBJ2-7	TRBV11-3	-	TGTGCCAGCAGCTTACCCCTAGCGAGCTCCTACGAGCAGTACTTC	CASSLPLASSYEQYF
-	TRBJ1-2	TRBV7-8	-	TGTGCCAGCAGCCCCCAGGGTAGGACGGTAGCCGGGTTAGGACATGGCTACACCTTC	CASSPQGRTVAGLGHGYTF
-	TRBJ2-1	TRBV10-1	-	TGCGCCAGCAGTGAAATATTGTCCCCCAGCAATGAGCAGTTCTTC	CASSEILSPSNEQFF
-	TRBJ1-1	TRBV30	-	TGTGCCCTCCTAAGGGGGGGTGACACTGAAGCTTTCTTT	CALLRGGDTEAFF
-	TRBJ2-7	TRBV7-3	-	TGTGCCAGCAGCTCGGGACATAGTGACGAGCAGTACTTC	CASSSGHSDEQYF
few	TRBJ1-2	TRBV4-2	TRBD1	TGTGCCAGCAGCCAGGGACAGGGACCCGGCGGCTATGGCTACACCTTC	CASSQGQGPGGYGYTF
-	TRBJ2-1	TRBV29-1	-	TGCAGCGTTAGCGGACGAAGCTCCTACAATGAGCAGTTCTTC	CSVSGRSSYNEQFF
-	TRBJ2-7	TRBV5-4	-	TGTGCCAGCAGCTTGGGGGGGTGGAGGGGCGAGCAGTACTTC	CASSLGGWRGEQYF
-	TRBJ2-5	TRBV5-4	-	TGTGCCAGCAGCTTGAGTGGAGGGGAAGAGACCCAGTACTTC	CASSLSGGEETQYF
-	TRBJ1-5	TRBV30	-	TGTGCCTGGAGCACAGGGAATCAGCCCCAGCATTTT	CAWSTGNQPQHF
-	TRBJ2-1	TRBV30	-	TGTGCCTGGAGTGTTGGAACTGAGCAGTTCTTC	CAWSVGTEQFF
once	TRBJ2-5	TRBV5-1	-	TGCGCCAGCAGCTCGGAGTGGGAGACCCAGTACTTC	CASSSEWETQYF
-	TRBJ1-3	TRBV9	-	TGTGCCAGCAGCCCAGCAGGGCCCGTCTCTGGAAACACCATATATTTT	CASSPAGPVSGNTIYF
-	TRBJ2-4	TRBV5-6	TRBD2	TGTGCCAGCAGCTGGAGGACGGCGGGAGGAACCAAAAACATTCAGTACTTC	CASSWRTAGGTKNIQYF
-	TRBJ1-2	TRBV27	-	TGTGCCAGCAGTGGCGGGGGGGGCTATGGCTACACCTTC	CASSGGGGYGYTF
-	TRBJ2-7	TRBV6-1	-	TGTGCCAGCAGTGGAGGCTTAACAGTAACCGAGCAGTACTTC	CASSGGLTVTEQYF
-	TRBJ2-3	TRBV14	TRBD2	TGTGCCAGCAGCCACAGGACTAGCGGGGGCGATACGCAGTATTTT	CASSHRTSGGDTQYF
-	TRBJ1-4	TRBV28	TRBD1	TGTGCCAGCAGTTCACCGGGACAGGGAAATGAAAAACTGTTTTTT	CASSSPGQGNEKLFF
few	TRBJ2-2	TRBV5-8	-	TGTGCCAGCCATCTCCGGGGTCAGGCTAGTGCCGGGGAGCTGTTTTTT	CASHLRGQASAGELFF